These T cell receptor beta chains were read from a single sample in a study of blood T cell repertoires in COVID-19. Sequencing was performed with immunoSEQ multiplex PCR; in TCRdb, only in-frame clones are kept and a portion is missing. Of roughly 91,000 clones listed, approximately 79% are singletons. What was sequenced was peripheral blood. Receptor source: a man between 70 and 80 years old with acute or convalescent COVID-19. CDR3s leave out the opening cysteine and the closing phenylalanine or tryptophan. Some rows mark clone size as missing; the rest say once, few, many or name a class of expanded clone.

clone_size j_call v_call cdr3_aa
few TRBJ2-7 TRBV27 ASSFRSVSPSSYEQY
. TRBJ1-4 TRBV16 ASSQNGNAYEKLF
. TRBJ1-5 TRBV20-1 SASSGSLNQPQH
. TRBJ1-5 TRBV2 ASRRQGGNQPQH
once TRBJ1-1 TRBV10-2 ASSEKGMNTEAF
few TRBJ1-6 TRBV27 ATSGGSYYNSPLH
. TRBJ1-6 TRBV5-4 ASSLNRDNSPLH
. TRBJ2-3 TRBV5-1 ASSSGSTDTQY
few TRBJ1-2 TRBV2 ASSDPEAIGGYT
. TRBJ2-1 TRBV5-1 ASSLTTSGGSYNEQF
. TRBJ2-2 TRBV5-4 ASRRDSANTGELF
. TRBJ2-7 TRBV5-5 ASRRAQSGEQY
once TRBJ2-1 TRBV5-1 ASSLKRGGSYNEQF
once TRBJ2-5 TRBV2 ASSVTSGQETQY
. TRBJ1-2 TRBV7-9 ASSLGGQALYGYT
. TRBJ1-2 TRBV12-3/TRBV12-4 ASSPTGAGGYT
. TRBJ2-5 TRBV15 ATSDRDTHSETQY
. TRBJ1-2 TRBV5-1 ASSQGTDYGYT
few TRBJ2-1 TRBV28 ASSRTGSSYNEQF
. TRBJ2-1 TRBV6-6 ASRGSGVNSYNEQF